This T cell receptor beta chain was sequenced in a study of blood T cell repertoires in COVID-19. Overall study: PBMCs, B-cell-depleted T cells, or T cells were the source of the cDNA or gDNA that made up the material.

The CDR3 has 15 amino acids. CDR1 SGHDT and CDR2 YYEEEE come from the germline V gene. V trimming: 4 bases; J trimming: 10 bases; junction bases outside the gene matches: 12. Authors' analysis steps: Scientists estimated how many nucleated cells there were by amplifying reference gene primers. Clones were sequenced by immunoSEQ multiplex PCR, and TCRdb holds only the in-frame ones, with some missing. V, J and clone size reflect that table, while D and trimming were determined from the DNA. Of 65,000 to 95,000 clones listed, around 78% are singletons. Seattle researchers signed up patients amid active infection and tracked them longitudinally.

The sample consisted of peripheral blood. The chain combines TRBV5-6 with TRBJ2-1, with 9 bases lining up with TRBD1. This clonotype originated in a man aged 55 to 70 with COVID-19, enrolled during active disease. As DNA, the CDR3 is TGTGCCAGCAGCCACACCGGACAGGGGCTATACGAGCAGTTCTTC. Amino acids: CASSHTGQGLYEQFF.